These 21 T cell receptor beta chains share one sample of origin, sequenced in a study of blood T cell repertoires in COVID-19. Data came from immunoSEQ multiplex PCR; TCRdb stores just in-frame clones and leaves some out. The sample lists 150,000 to 200,000 clones, 90% to 95% seen once, with approximately 0.5% in the top ten. Sequenced: peripheral blood. These receptors were taken from a man aged 45-60 years with acute or convalescent COVID-19.

V gene TRBV30 combines with J gene TRBJ2-3; D may be TRBD2 (5 bases). Deletions cut 2 bases from V and 10 bases from J, with 19 bases between. The germline CDR1 and CDR2 sequences are GTSNPN and SVGIG (reference sequence). The CDR3 is 14 residues long. The DNA of the CDR3 is TGTGCCTGGAGTACCAGGCGCGCGGGTGATCCGCAGTATTTT. Translation gives CAWSTRRAGDPQYF. Full variable domain (remainder filled in from reference TRBV30 and TRBJ2-3): SQTIHQWPATLVQPVGSPLSLECTVEGTSNPNLYWYRQAAGRGLQLLFYSVGIGQISSEVPQNLSASRPQDRQFILSSKKLLLSDSGFYLCAWSTRRAGDPQYFGPGTRLTVL.

The sample holds one count of this clone. Here the CDR3 reads CASTRMIKTANYGYTF. For the CDR3, the DNA is TGTGCCAGCACCCGAATGATTAAGACAGCTAACTATGGCTACACCTTC. The V gene is TRBV28, the J gene TRBJ1-2; possibly TRBD1 for D (5 bases). CDR1 MDHEN and CDR2 SYDVKM come from the germline V gene. CDR3 size: 16 residues. V lost 7 bases and J lost 0, with 18 bases in between.

This rearrangement joins TRBV5-1 to TRBJ1-4; 8 nucleotides agree with TRBD1. The length of the CDR3 is 14 residues. Trimming at V came to 5 bases and at J to 8 bases, leaving 8 bases not matched to a gene. Germline CDR1 reads SGHRS; CDR2 reads YFSETQ. CDR3 sequence reads: CASSDGTGLEKLFF. CDR3 DNA: TGCGCCAGCAGTGATGGGACAGGCCTAGAAAAACTGTTTTTT.

The chain couples TRBV19 to TRBJ1-3; D is perhaps TRBD1 (6 bases). Germline-derived CDR1 and CDR2 are LNHDA and SQIVND (reference sequence). V was shortened by 6 bases and J by 7 bases, with 10 bases between the two germline ends. The CDR3 has 12 amino acids. The CDR3: CASRKGGNTIYF. CDR3 nucleotides: TGTGCCAGTAGGAAGGGGGGGAACACCATATATTTT.

The chain uses TRBV10-1 and TRBJ2-3, with 10 bases that match TRBD1. This CDR3 is 14 amino acids long. The trim removed 6 bases at V and 4 bases at J, leaving 4 bases unmatched. Germline CDR1 reads WNHNN; CDR2 reads SYGVQD (reference sequence). The CDR3 DNA follows: TGCGCCAGCAGCCGGGGACAGGGGTCAGATACGCAGTATTTT. Residues: CASSRGQGSDTQYF.

The chain employs TRBV27 and TRBJ2-3; 12 positions match TRBD2. Trimming took 1 base from V and 4 from J; bases not matched to a gene: 3. This CDR3 contains 16 residues. Germline V gene data show CDR1 as MNHEY and CDR2 as SMNVEV (reference sequence). The CDR3, as DNA: TGTGCCAGCAGTTTATTACTAGCGGGAGGAGCAGATACGCAGTATTTT. Translation: CASSLLLAGGADTQYF.

The chain employs TRBV6-5 and TRBJ2-5; TRBD1 might be the D (5 bases). The ends were cut back, 0 bases at V and 2 bases at J, with 13 bases in the middle. CDR1 is MNHEY, CDR2 SVGAGI, per germline. CDR3 size: 16 residues. DNA of the CDR3: TGTGCCAGCAGTTACTCGTTTCTCACAGGACAAGAGACCCAGTACTTC. Protein sequence: CASSYSFLTGQETQYF.

The V call is TRBV7-3, the J call TRBJ1-1; unclear D gene. The V end lost 1 base, the J end lost 2 bases, and 8 bases lay between the germline ends. The CDR3 length is 14 residues. Per the germline V gene, CDR1 is SGHTA and CDR2 is FQGTGA. The CDR3: CASSLNGPNTEAFF. DNA of the CDR3: TGTGCCAGCAGCTTAAACGGTCCCAACACTGAAGCTTTCTTT.

The chain employs TRBV7-2 and TRBJ1-3; a possible D gene is TRBD1 (5 bases). Germline V gene lookup returns CDR1 SGHTA and CDR2 FQGNSA. This CDR3 spans 16 amino acids. V lost 5 bases, J lost 0 bases, and 14 bases lay in between. The CDR3 nucleotides read TGTGCCAGCAGCCCTCGGGGGGGGGTCTCTGGAAACACCATATATTTT. Protein: CASSPRGGVSGNTIYF.

V usage is TRBV27 and J usage is TRBJ1-1; tentatively, D is TRBD1 (6 bases). Trimming pared 6 bases from V and 4 bases from J, leaving 24 bases between. CDR1 is MNHEY and CDR2 is SMNVEV in the germline V gene (reference sequence). The CDR3 is 17 amino acids. CDR3 sequence (DNA): TGTGCCAGCAGCCAAGCTCGCGGGAGGGGCAGGGGCACTGAAGCTTTCTTT. Translation: CASSQARGRGRGTEAFF.

The chain uses TRBV19 and TRBJ2-7, with 11 nucleotides matching TRBD2. Germline lookup yields CDR1 LNHDA and CDR2 SQIVND (reference sequence). The CDR3 sequence is 17 residues long. V trimming: 3 bases; J trimming: 1 base; junction bases outside the gene matches: 8. The CDR3 reads CASSITSGGPLSYEQYF. Written as DNA, the CDR3 is TGTGCCAGTAGTATTACTAGCGGGGGACCTTTATCCTACGAGCAGTACTTC.

The J gene is TRBJ1-5, the V gene TRBV19, with a weak D call TRBD1 (6 bases). The V gene's germline CDR1 is LNHDA and CDR2 SQIVND (reference sequence). This CDR3 comprises 17 residues. V lost 1 base and J lost 4, with 17 bases in between. DNA of the CDR3: TGTGCCAGTAGTATAGCCTGGACAGCGTCTAGAAATCAGCCCCAGCATTTT. Its protein product is CASSIAWTASRNQPQHF.

V and J are TRBV4-1 and TRBJ2-1; the D is unclear. CDR3 length: 15 residues. CDR1 is MGHRA, CDR2 YSYEKL, per germline. V lost 3 bases and J lost 0, with 9 bases in between. The DNA of the CDR3 is TGCGCCAGCAGCCACCTCTACAGCTCCTACAATGAGCAGTTCTTC. It codes for CASSHLYSSYNEQFF.

This rearrangement joins TRBV5-1 to TRBJ1-4; 7 bases map to TRBD1. The V gene end was trimmed by 4 bases and the J gene end by 4 bases; junction bases not matched to a gene: 7. This CDR3 comprises 15 residues. Germline values: CDR1 SGHRS, CDR2 YFSETQ. The CDR3 reads CASSPRQGGNEKLFF. The CDR3 nucleotides read TGCGCCAGCAGCCCCCGACAGGGTGGTAATGAAAAACTGTTTTTT.

The V gene is TRBV19, the J gene TRBJ1-1; weak D call: TRBD1 (5 bases). With 3 bases removed from V and 11 bases from J, the gap between germline ends came to 10 bases. Per the germline V gene, CDR1 is LNHDA and CDR2 is SQIVND (reference sequence). The CDR3 has 11 amino acids. CDR3 nucleotides: TGTGCCAGTAGTATTAGGGGATGGGCTTTCTTT. Translation gives CASSIRGWAFF.

This clone was detected only once. The rearrangement uses TRBV10-3 and TRBJ2-5; 11 bases agree with TRBD2. The CDR3 extends over 13 amino acids. V trimming: 10 bases; J trimming: 3 bases; junction bases outside the gene matches: 4. Germline-derived CDR1 and CDR2 are ENHRY and SYGVKD. The CDR3 sequence: CATGTSGEETQYF. CDR3 DNA: TGTGCCACCGGGACTAGCGGCGAAGAGACCCAGTACTTC.

The CDR3 sequence is CASSLRREYNEQFF. In DNA, the CDR3 is TGTGCCAGCAGTTTAAGACGGGAGTACAATGAGCAGTTCTTC. The rearrangement joins TRBV28 to TRBJ2-1; D perhaps matches TRBD2 (6 bases). Trimming shortened V by 2 bases and J by 4 bases, and 9 bases separated the two germline ends. CDR3 size: 14 residues. CDR1 MDHEN and CDR2 SYDVKM come from the germline V gene.

The chain couples TRBV28 to TRBJ1-4; possibly TRBD1 for D (5 bases). Germline V gene data show CDR1 as MDHEN and CDR2 as SYDVKM. V lost 2 bases and J lost 4, with 5 bases in between. CDR3 length equals 13 residues. CDR3 bases: TGTGCCAGCAGTTTAAGGGGTAATGAAAAACTGTTTTTT. Encoded protein: CASSLRGNEKLFF.

The chain joins TRBV19 to TRBJ2-5; perhaps TRBD1 as D (5 bases). Germline CDR1 LNHDA, CDR2 SQIVND (reference sequence). Between the trimmed V and J ends, which lost 3 bases and 5 bases, there was a span of 22 bases. The CDR3 covers 17 residues. The CDR3 sequence: CASSIVRVRQGEETQYF. For the CDR3, the DNA is TGTGCCAGTAGTATTGTACGGGTGCGGCAGGGTGAGGAGACCCAGTACTTC.

This clone was recorded once. The chain joins TRBV5-1 to TRBJ2-3, with a tentative D call TRBD1 (5 bases). The CDR3 extends over 14 amino acids. The germline V and J ends were trimmed by 5 bases and 2 bases, with 12 bases remaining between them. CDR1 and CDR2 from the germline V gene are SGHRS and YFSETQ. Here the CDR3 reads CASRNRQNTDTQYF. The CDR3, as DNA: TGCGCCAGCAGAAATAGACAGAACACAGATACGCAGTATTTT.

This clone was seen just once. The chain recombines TRBV19 with TRBJ2-1, with 9 bases aligning to TRBD2. From germline, CDR1 is LNHDA and CDR2 SQIVND (reference sequence). This CDR3 has 16 amino acids. The junction had 13 bases not matched to a gene; V was cut back by 2 bases and J by 11 bases. CDR3 in DNA: TGTGCCAGTAGTATACCCCTTAGCGGGAGAAGGTCCCAGCAGTTCTTC. Its translation: CASSIPLSGRRSQQFF.